The next 32 T cell receptor beta chains were all read from a single sample in a study of T cells expressing NK-cell markers. TCRdb reprocessed the 5' RACE reads and keeps a single row for each CDR3 protein, giving no DNA. Across around 180,000 distinct CDR3 sequences, the top ten clones capture just over 20% of the sample. Input material: blood T cells: a sorted CD56 or NKG2C T cell subset, CD4+ or CD8+ T cells, or bulk PBMC T cells (not recorded which). The source of these receptors is a man aged 18 to 69 in good health.

The chain recombines TRBV7-6 with TRBJ2-5. Germline assignment: CDR1 SGHVS and CDR2 FNYEAQ. The CDR3 has 14 residues. CDR3 loop: CASSLLIDQETQYF.

The chain combines TRBV21-1 with TRBJ1-2; the TRBD1 assignment by TCRdb is unverifiable without DNA. TRBV21-1 is recorded as a pseudogene. The CDR3 runs 15 residues. This chain's CDR3 is CATIVDRETFYGYTF.

This chain connects TRBV2 to TRBJ2-5; the TRBD1 assignment by TCRdb is unverifiable without DNA. The CDR3 is made up of 12 amino acids. Germline V gives CDR1 SNHLY, CDR2 FYNNEI. The CDR3 is CASTGEGETQYF.

V gene TRBV16 combines with J gene TRBJ2-2. CDR3 size: 18 residues. CDR1 and CDR2 (germline): KGHSY, FQNENV. CDR3 sequence: CASSQSLRTDTNTGELFF.

The chain links TRBV2 to TRBJ1-2; lacking DNA, the TRBD1 call made by TCRdb goes unchecked. The CDR3 runs to 15 residues. Germline loops: CDR1 SNHLY, CDR2 FYNNEI. The CDR3 sequence: CASSTRGTGVYGYTF.

This chain uses TRBV11-2 with TRBJ2-3; TCRdb picks TRBD1, but there is no DNA to check that call. CDR1 and CDR2 (germline): SGHAT, FQNNGV. This CDR3 region has 15 residues. The CDR3 sequence: CASSFSDRETDTQYF.

This chain joins TRBV7-9 and TRBJ1-5; the TCRdb call, TRBD1, lacks DNA for checking. The length of the CDR3 is 12 residues. The germline CDR1 and CDR2 sequences are SEHNR and FQNEAQ (reference sequence). CDR3: CASSWTDQPQHF.

The J gene is TRBJ2-7, the V gene TRBV2; TCRdb lists TRBD2, though no DNA is available to test this call. The CDR3 length is 15 residues. From germline, CDR1 is SNHLY and CDR2 FYNNEI. CDR3: CASSAETSGGYEQYF.

CDR3 in amino acids: CASSTPGETGNTIYF. V and J are TRBV9 and TRBJ1-3; the D gene TCRdb calls, TRBD1, cannot be checked with no DNA. There are 15 residues in the CDR3. Germline CDR1 SGDLS, CDR2 YYNGEE.

The chain links TRBV13 to TRBJ2-5; TCRdb designates TRBD1, a call that cannot be tested without DNA. Germline-derived CDR1 and CDR2 are PRHDT and FYEKMQ (reference sequence). This CDR3 is 17 amino acids long. The CDR3 loop is CASSSSDRGILAETQYF.

The chain couples TRBV14 to TRBJ2-7; TCRdb's D call of TRBD1 is untestable without DNA. Germline assignment: CDR1 SGHDN and CDR2 FVKESK. CDR3 length: 16 amino acids. CDR3 region: CASSLEDRVASWEQYF.

This chain uses TRBV20-1 with TRBJ2-7; lacking DNA, the TRBD1 call made by TCRdb goes unchecked. Germline V gene sequence: CDR1 DFQATT, CDR2 SNEGSKA (reference sequence). This CDR3 comprises 16 residues. The CDR3 protein is CSARDASGGIFYEQYF.

V gene TRBV27 combines with J gene TRBJ2-7; lacking DNA, the TRBD1 call made by TCRdb goes unchecked. The CDR3 runs 16 residues. In germline, CDR1 is MNHEY, CDR2 SMNVEV (reference sequence). The CDR3 is CASSPGAGTGGVEQYF.

The J gene is TRBJ2-7, the V gene TRBV4-1; TCRdb calls TRBD1, which cannot be checked without DNA. Germline assignment: CDR1 MGHRA and CDR2 YSYEKL. There are 15 residues in the CDR3. The CDR3 loop is CASSLDETGGIEQYF.

This chain connects TRBV20-1 to TRBJ2-3; TCRdb's D gene call, TRBD2, goes unchecked for lack of DNA. CDR3 length: 17 amino acids. Germline V CDR1 and CDR2: DFQATT, SNEGSKA (reference sequence). The CDR3 protein is CSARPRTSGGVEDTQYF.

The chain uses TRBV5-4 and TRBJ2-7; with no DNA, the TCRdb D assignment of TRBD1 cannot be verified. CDR1 and CDR2 from the germline V gene are SGHNT and YYREEE (reference sequence). The CDR3 sequence is 13 residues long. The CDR3 loop is CASSYRGAYEQYF.

This chain uses TRBV4-2 with TRBJ2-7. The CDR3 loop spans 13 amino acids. Germline assignment: CDR1 LGHNA and CDR2 YNFKEQ. This chain's CDR3 is CASSQAPFYEQYF.

The J gene is TRBJ2-2, the V gene TRBV5-1. Germline V gene lookup returns CDR1 SGHRS and CDR2 YFSETQ. The CDR3 covers 13 residues. The CDR3 loop reads CASSFWGTGELFF.

The rearrangement joins TRBV6-5 to TRBJ2-2; TCRdb's D gene call, TRBD1, goes unchecked for lack of DNA. Germline values: CDR1 MNHEY, CDR2 SVGAGI. The CDR3 runs 15 residues. The CDR3 spells CASSYGDRNTGELFF.

The chain is built from TRBV10-2 and TRBJ1-2; the TRBD1 assignment by TCRdb is unverifiable without DNA. The CDR3 runs 15 residues. Per germline, CDR1 WSHSY and CDR2 SAAADI. CDR3 sequence reads: CASSESGTGVDGYTF.

The chain has TRBV6-1 and TRBJ2-1; no DNA is available, so the TRBD1 call from TCRdb remains unchecked. Germline values: CDR1 MNHNS, CDR2 SASEGT. CDR3 length: 13 residues. CDR3 sequence reads: CASGNRDWNEQFF.

V is TRBV19 and J is TRBJ1-5. Germline-derived CDR1 and CDR2 are LNHDA and SQIVND (reference sequence). CDR3 length equals 17 residues. The chain's CDR3 is CASSIRFAEDSNQPQHF.

The V gene is TRBV9, the J gene TRBJ1-6; lacking DNA, the TRBD1 call made by TCRdb goes unchecked. Germline CDR1 is SGDLS and CDR2 is YYNGEE. This CDR3 has 16 residues. CDR3 sequence: CASSVTGTGVGSPLHF.

The chain has TRBV11-2 and TRBJ2-3. The CDR3 extends over 16 amino acids. Per germline, CDR1 SGHAT and CDR2 FQNNGV. The chain's CDR3 is CASSLLDTVSTDTQYF. Combining the CDR3 with reference TRBV11-2 and TRBJ2-3 gives the whole variable domain EAGVAQSPRYKIIEKRQSVAFWCNPISGHATLYWYQQILGQGPKLLIQFQNNGVVDDSQLPKDRFSAERLKGVDSTLKIQPAKLEDSAVYLCASSLLDTVSTDTQYFGPGTRLTVL.

V gene TRBV2 combines with J gene TRBJ2-3; the D gene TCRdb calls, TRBD2, cannot be checked with no DNA. CDR3 length: 15 residues. From germline, CDR1 is SNHLY and CDR2 FYNNEI. The CDR3 sequence is CASSSRTSGTDTQYF.

The V gene is TRBV5-8, the J gene TRBJ1-1. The CDR3 length is 15 residues. Germline loops: CDR1 SGHTS, CDR2 YDEGEE. The chain's CDR3 is CASSLDARSSTEAFF. Full variable domain (missing parts from reference TRBV5-8 and TRBJ1-1): EAGVTQSPTHLIKTRGQQATLRCSPISGHTSVYWYQQALGLGLQFLLWYDEGEERNRGNFPPRFSGRQFPNYSSELNVNALELEDSALYLCASSLDARSSTEAFFGQGTRLTVV.

The J gene is TRBJ2-3, the V gene TRBV6-1; the TRBD1 assignment by TCRdb is unverifiable without DNA. The CDR3 runs to 16 residues. Germline-derived CDR1 and CDR2 are MNHNS and SASEGT. The CDR3 is CASSQETGYSADTQYF.

This rearrangement joins TRBV15 to TRBJ2-2; TCRdb names TRBD1, which stays unverified in the absence of DNA. This CDR3 is 16 amino acids long. From germline, CDR1 is LNHNV and CDR2 YYDKDF (reference sequence). The CDR3 loop is CATSREGAGVAGELFF.

The chain is built from TRBV4-1 and TRBJ1-4. The germline V gene has CDR1 MGHRA and CDR2 YSYEKL. This CDR3 has 14 amino acids. This CDR3 reads CASSQAMANEKLFF.

V is TRBV6-2 or TRBV6-3 and J is TRBJ2-2; TCRdb's D call of TRBD2 is untestable without DNA. The CDR3 consists of 16 residues. CDR1 MNHEY and CDR2 SVGEGT come from the germline V gene. CDR3 sequence reads: CASSGLAGGPVGELFF.

The CDR3 here is CASSLETGSTQYF. The chain uses TRBV7-8 and TRBJ2-3; with no DNA, the TCRdb D assignment of TRBD1 cannot be verified. CDR1 is SGHVS, CDR2 FQNEAQ, per germline. This CDR3 has 13 residues. Based on the CDR3 plus reference TRBV7-8 and TRBJ2-3, the full variable domain is GAGVSQSPRYKVAKRGQDVALRCDPISGHVSLFWYQQALGQGPEFLTYFQNEAQLDKSGLPSDRFFAERPEGSVSTLKIQRTQQEDSAVYLCASSLETGSTQYFGPGTRLTVL.

This rearrangement joins TRBV12-3 or TRBV12-4 to TRBJ2-5; the D call from TCRdb, TRBD1, cannot be confirmed without DNA. CDR3 length equals 16 residues. The CDR3 region is CASSLMQGIILETQYF.